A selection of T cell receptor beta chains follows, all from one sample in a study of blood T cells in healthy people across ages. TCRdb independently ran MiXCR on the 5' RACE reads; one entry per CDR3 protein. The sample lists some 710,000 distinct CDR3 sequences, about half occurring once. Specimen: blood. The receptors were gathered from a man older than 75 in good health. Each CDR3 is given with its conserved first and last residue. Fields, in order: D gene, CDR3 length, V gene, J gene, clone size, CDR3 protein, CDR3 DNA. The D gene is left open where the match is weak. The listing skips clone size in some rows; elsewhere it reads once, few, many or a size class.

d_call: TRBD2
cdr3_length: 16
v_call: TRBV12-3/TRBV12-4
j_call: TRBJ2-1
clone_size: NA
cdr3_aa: CASSLDLADSYNEQFF
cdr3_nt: TGTGCCAGCAGTTTAGATCTAGCGGATTCCTACAATGAGCAGTTCTTC

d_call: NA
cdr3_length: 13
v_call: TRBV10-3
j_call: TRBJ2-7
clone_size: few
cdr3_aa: CAISDGRGYEQYF
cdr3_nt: TGTGCCATCAGTGATGGGAGAGGCTACGAGCAGTACTTC

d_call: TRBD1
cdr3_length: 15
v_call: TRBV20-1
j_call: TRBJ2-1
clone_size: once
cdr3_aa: CSARDRDRGSSEQFF
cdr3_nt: TGCAGTGCTAGAGATCGGGACAGGGGATCAAGTGAGCAGTTCTTC

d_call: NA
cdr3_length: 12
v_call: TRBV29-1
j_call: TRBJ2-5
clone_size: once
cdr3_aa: CSVSMYQETQYF
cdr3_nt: TGCAGCGTTTCAATGTACCAAGAGACCCAGTACTTC

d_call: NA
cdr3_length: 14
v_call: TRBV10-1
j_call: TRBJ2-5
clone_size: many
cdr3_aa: CASSESRNQETQYF
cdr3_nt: TGCGCCAGCAGTGAATCCCGGAATCAAGAGACCCAGTACTTC

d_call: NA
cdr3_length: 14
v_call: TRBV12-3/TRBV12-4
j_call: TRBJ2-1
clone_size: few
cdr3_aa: CASTLRLATGEQFF
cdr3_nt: TGTGCCAGCACCCTGAGACTGGCAACGGGGGAGCAGTTCTTC

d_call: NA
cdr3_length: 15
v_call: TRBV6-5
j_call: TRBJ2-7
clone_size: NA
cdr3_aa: CASSSDRGTSYEQYF
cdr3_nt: TGTGCCAGCAGTTCAGACCGGGGGACCTCCTACGAGCAGTACTTC

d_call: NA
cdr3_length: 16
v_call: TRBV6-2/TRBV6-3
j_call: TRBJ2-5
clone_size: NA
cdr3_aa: CATRKYPVYAQETQYF
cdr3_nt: TGTGCCACCCGGAAATACCCGGTGTATGCTCAAGAGACCCAGTACTTC

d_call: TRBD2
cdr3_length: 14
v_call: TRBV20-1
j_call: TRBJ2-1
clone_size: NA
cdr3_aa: CSARGGRFYNEQFF
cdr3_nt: TGCAGTGCTAGAGGCGGGAGGTTCTACAATGAGCAGTTCTTC

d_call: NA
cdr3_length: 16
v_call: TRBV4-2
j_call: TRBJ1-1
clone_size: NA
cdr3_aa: CASSQLQSGPNTEAFF
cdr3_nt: TGTGCCAGCAGCCAACTTCAATCGGGGCCGAACACTGAAGCTTTCTTT

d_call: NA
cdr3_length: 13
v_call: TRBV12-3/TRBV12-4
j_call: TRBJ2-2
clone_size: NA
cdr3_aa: CASSFGGFGELFF
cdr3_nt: TGTGCCAGCAGTTTTGGAGGGTTTGGAGAGCTGTTTTTT

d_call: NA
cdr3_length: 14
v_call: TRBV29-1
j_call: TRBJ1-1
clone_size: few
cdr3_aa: CSVTGRGANTEAFF
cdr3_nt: TGCAGCGTGACAGGACGAGGGGCGAACACTGAAGCTTTCTTT

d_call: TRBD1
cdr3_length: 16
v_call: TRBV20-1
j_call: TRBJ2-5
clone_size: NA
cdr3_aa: CSARDLRGPRSETQYF
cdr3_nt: TGCAGTGCTAGAGACCTCAGGGGGCCTCGTTCGGAGACCCAGTACTTC

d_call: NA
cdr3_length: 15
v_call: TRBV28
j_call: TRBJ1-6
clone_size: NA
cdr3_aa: CASSSWGRTNSPLHF
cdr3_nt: TGTGCCAGCAGTTCCTGGGGCCGAACTAATTCACCCCTCCACTTT

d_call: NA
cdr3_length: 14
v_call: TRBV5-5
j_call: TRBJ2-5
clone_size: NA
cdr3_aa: CASSKGASGETQYF
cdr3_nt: TGTGCCAGCAGTAAAGGAGCTTCTGGAGAGACCCAGTACTTC

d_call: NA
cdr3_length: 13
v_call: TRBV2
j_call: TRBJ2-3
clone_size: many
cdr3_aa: CASNTLLTDTQYF
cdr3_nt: TGTGCCAGCAATACGCTATTAACAGATACGCAGTATTTT

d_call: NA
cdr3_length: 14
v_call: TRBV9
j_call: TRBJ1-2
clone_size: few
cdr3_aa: CASSVALAGEGYTF
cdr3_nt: TGTGCCAGCAGCGTAGCTCTGGCAGGGGAAGGCTACACCTTC

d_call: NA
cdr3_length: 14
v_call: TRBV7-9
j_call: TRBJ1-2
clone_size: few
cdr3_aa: CASSLAGQGYGYTF
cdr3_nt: TGTGCCAGCAGCTTAGCCGGGCAGGGCTATGGCTACACCTTC

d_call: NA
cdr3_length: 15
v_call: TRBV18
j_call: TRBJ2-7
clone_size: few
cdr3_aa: CASSPAAGWSYEQYF
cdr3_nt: TGTGCCAGCTCCCCGGCGGCGGGATGGTCCTACGAGCAGTACTTC

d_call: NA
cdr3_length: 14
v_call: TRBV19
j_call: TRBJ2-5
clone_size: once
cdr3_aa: CASRLASGGETQYF
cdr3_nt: TGTGCCAGTAGACTAGCGTCAGGGGGAGAGACCCAGTACTTC

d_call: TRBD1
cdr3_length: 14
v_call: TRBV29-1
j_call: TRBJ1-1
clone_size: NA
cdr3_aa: CSAQSTGGNTEAFF
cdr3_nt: TGCAGCGCCCAATCTACAGGGGGGAACACTGAAGCTTTCTTT

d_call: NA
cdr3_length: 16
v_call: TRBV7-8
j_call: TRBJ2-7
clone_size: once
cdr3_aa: CASSRSGRAVTYEQYF
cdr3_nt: TGTGCCAGCAGCAGAAGCGGTCGGGCTGTAACCTACGAGCAGTACTTC

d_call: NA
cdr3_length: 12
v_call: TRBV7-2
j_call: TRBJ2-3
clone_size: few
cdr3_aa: CASSLYRDTQYF
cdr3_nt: TGTGCCAGCAGCCTCTACCGAGATACGCAGTATTTT

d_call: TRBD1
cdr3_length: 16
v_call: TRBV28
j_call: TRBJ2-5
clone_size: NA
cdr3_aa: CASSTRTGPARETQYF
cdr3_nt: TGTGCCAGCAGTACCCGGACAGGACCGGCCAGGGAGACCCAGTACTTC

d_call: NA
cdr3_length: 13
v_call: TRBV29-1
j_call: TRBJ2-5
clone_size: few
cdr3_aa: CSVDARGQETQYF
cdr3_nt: TGCAGCGTTGATGCCAGGGGTCAAGAGACCCAGTACTTC

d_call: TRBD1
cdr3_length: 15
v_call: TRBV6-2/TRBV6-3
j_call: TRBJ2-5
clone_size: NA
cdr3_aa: CASSRNRGAGETQYF
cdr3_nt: TGTGCCAGCAGCCGTAACAGGGGCGCCGGGGAGACCCAGTACTTC

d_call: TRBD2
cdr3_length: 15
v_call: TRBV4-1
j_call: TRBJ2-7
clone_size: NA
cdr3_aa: CASSQSSGRANEQYF
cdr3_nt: TGCGCCAGCAGCCAATCTAGCGGGAGGGCCAACGAGCAGTACTTC

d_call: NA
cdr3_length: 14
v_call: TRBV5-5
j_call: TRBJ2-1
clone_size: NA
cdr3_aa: CASSLLQFGETQFF
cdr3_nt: TGTGCCAGCAGCTTGCTACAATTTGGAGAGACCCAGTTCTTC

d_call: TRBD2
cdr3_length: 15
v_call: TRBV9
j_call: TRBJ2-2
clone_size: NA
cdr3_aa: CASSVGTSFTGELFF
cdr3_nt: TGTGCCAGCAGCGTCGGGACTAGTTTCACCGGGGAGCTGTTTTTT

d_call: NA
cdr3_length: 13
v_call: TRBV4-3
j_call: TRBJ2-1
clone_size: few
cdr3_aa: CASSRAGSSEQFF
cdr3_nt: TGCGCCAGCAGCAGAGCAGGGAGCAGTGAGCAGTTCTTC

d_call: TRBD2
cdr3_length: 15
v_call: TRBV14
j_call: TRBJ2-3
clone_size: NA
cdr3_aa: CASSPPGLATDTQYF
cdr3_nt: TGTGCCAGCAGCCCTCCGGGACTAGCAACAGATACGCAGTATTTT